Listed here are 18 T cell receptor beta chains from one sample, sequenced in a study of T cell responses to AZD1222 COVID-19 vaccine (dated by TCRdb to about 2021). What the time point label conveys for this sample: baseline before first vaccination. The label giving this sample's treatment or condition can be read as: meningococcal conjugate vaccine given as trial control. Library generation was performed with the immunoSEQ multiplex PCR assay. Drawn from immuneACCESS, this table holds only the in-frame rearrangements with V and J called that TCRdb kept. Clones are partly lost; checked studies trace under half to an unresolved V gene and leave the rest unexplained. A total of roughly 200,000 clones appear in this sample, around 93% of them only once. Of the sample, more than 0.8% is held by the ten largest clones. The sequencing here drew on peripheral blood, taken on day 0 of MenACWY control vaccination. The receptors shown here come from an adult in good health.

The chain joins TRBV3-1 (or the pseudogene TRBV3-2) to TRBJ2-7; no clear D. Trimming took 1 base from V and 6 from J, leaving 7 bases between them. The length of the CDR3 is 12 residues. The V gene's germline CDR1 is LGHDT and CDR2 YNNKEL (reference sequence). CDR3 sequence: CASSQGPAEQYF. CDR3 bases: TGTGCCAGCAGCCAAGGGCCCGCCGAGCAGTACTTC.

The V gene is TRBV30, the J gene TRBJ1-5; TRBD1 aligns across 7 bases. V lost 1 base, J lost 1 base, and 22 bases stayed unmatched. The CDR3 has 21 amino acids. The germline CDR1 and CDR2 sequences are GTSNPN and SVGIG (reference sequence). CDR3 region: CAWSALSALGRTGASNQPQHF. CDR3 nucleotide sequence: TGTGCCTGGAGTGCCCTTAGCGCTCTCGGCCGGACAGGAGCAAGCAATCAGCCCCAGCATTTT.

The chain links TRBV7-2 to TRBJ1-2; D not certain. This CDR3 has 14 amino acids. With 1 base removed from V and 0 bases from J, the gap between germline ends came to 6 bases. Germline assignment: CDR1 SGHTA and CDR2 FQGNSA. The DNA for the CDR3 is TGTGCCAGCAGCTTAGACTCAGCTAACTATGGCTACACCTTC. Translating gives CASSLDSANYGYTF.

V and J are TRBV18 and TRBJ1-4, with 8 bases lining up with TRBD1. The J segment lost 0 bases and the V segment lost 1 base, leaving 4 bases of the junction unmatched. The CDR3 is 17 amino acids. Per germline, CDR1 KGHSH and CDR2 LQKENI. CDR3 loop: CASSPRTTGATNEKLFF. In DNA form, the CDR3 reads TGTGCCAGCTCACCACGCACGACAGGGGCAACTAATGAAAAACTGTTTTTT.

This sequence joins TRBV4-3 and TRBJ2-3, with 7 bases lining up with TRBD2. CDR1 is LGHNA, CDR2 YSLEER, per germline. V shed 4 bases, J shed 1 base, and the junction held 8 bases outside the gene matches. The CDR3 extends over 16 amino acids. DNA for the CDR3: TGCGCCAGCAGCCCCCAAGTACGGGGGGGCACAGATACGCAGTATTTT. This codes for CASSPQVRGGTDTQYF.

The rearrangement joins TRBV12-3 or TRBV12-4 to TRBJ2-1, with D perhaps TRBD2 (5 bases). This CDR3 has 13 residues. The ends were cut back, 4 bases at V and 8 bases at J, with 12 bases in the middle. The CDR3 spells CASSWTGRDEQFF. The CDR3 DNA reads as TGTGCCAGCAGTTGGACTGGGCGCGATGAGCAGTTCTTC.

This chain connects TRBV30 to TRBJ1-5, with D possibly matching TRBD1 (5 bases). The germline V gene has CDR1 GTSNPN and CDR2 SVGIG (reference sequence). Trimming removed 0 bases from V and 7 bases from J, with 16 bases in between. The CDR3 is 15 residues long. CDR3 sequence: CAWSVQVGVRQPQHF. The CDR3 DNA reads as TGTGCCTGGAGTGTACAGGTAGGGGTCAGACAGCCCCAGCATTTT.

The V gene is TRBV11-1, the J gene TRBJ1-1; TRBD1 aligns across 9 bases. Germline V gene data show CDR1 as SGHAT and CDR2 as FQDESV (reference sequence). This CDR3 is 14 amino acids long. V dropped 5 bases and J dropped 3; count of bases not matched to a gene: 4. The CDR3 DNA reads as TGTGCCAGCAGCCGACAGGGGGGGGACACTGAAGCTTTCTTT. Protein: CASSRQGGDTEAFF.

The chain combines TRBV9 with TRBJ1-5, with a weak D call TRBD1 (5 bases). The CDR3 length is 14 residues. Germline CDR1 is SGDLS and CDR2 is YYNGEE. The V gene lost 0 bases and the J gene lost 9 bases, with 13 bases spanning the gap. The CDR3 region is CASSVDTGLWPQHF. The CDR3 DNA reads TGTGCCAGCAGCGTAGATACAGGTCTTTGGCCCCAGCATTTT.

The chain uses TRBV7-2 and TRBJ2-3; the D is unclear. Germline loops: CDR1 SGHTA, CDR2 FQGNSA. The CDR3 has 13 residues. Trimming took off 5 bases at V and 6 bases at J, with 12 bases between the two ends. The CDR3 region is CASSLTLGDTQYF. The CDR3 bases are TGTGCCAGCAGCCTAACCCTGGGGGATACGCAGTATTTT.

A single count supports this clone. The chain recombines TRBV24-1 with TRBJ1-5; D is possibly TRBD1 (5 bases). Trimming left V 4 bases short and J 0 bases short, with 12 bases between. The CDR3 length is 16 residues. Germline lookup yields CDR1 KGHDR and CDR2 SFDVKD. As DNA, the CDR3 is TGTGCCACCAGTGACCCGACAGAGAATAGCAATCAGCCCCAGCATTTT. Translated, it gives CATSDPTENSNQPQHF.

The rearrangement links TRBV4-2 to TRBJ1-2; the match to TRBD1 covers 7 bases. This CDR3 has 13 residues. J lost 7 bases, V lost 0 bases, and 2 bases had no gene match. Germline CDR1 reads LGHNA; CDR2 reads YNFKEQ. The CDR3 is CASSQDRGFGYTF. DNA for the CDR3: TGTGCCAGCAGCCAAGACAGGGGGTTTGGCTACACCTTC.

The gene calls are TRBV2 and TRBJ1-2, with a tentative D call TRBD1 (5 bases). The CDR3 extends over 13 amino acids. Germline loops: CDR1 SNHLY, CDR2 FYNNEI. Trimming left V 4 bases short and J 7 bases short, with 13 bases between. CDR3 sequence reads: CASSGQLGAGYTF. For the CDR3, the DNA is TGTGCCAGCAGTGGACAGTTAGGGGCTGGCTACACCTTC.

The chain is built from TRBV5-6 and TRBJ1-2; perhaps TRBD1 as D (5 bases). V lost 4 bases and J lost 4, with 20 bases in between. This CDR3 region has 16 residues. CDR1 and CDR2 from the germline V gene are SGHDT and YYEEEE. CDR3 nucleotides: TGTGCCAGCAGCCCTCGCGGGGGGGGACTTGGCTATGGCTACACCTTC. It specifies CASSPRGGGLGYGYTF.

The chain is built from TRBV6-2 or TRBV6-3 and TRBJ2-5, with unresolved D. CDR3 length equals 12 residues. The ends were cut back, 6 bases at V and 5 bases at J, with 10 bases in the middle. CDR1 and CDR2 from the germline V gene are MNHEY and SVGEGT. CDR3 nucleotide sequence: TGTGCCAGCAGCATGGCCGTCGAGACCCAGTACTTC. The encoded protein is CASSMAVETQYF.

The chain has TRBV5-5 and TRBJ1-1, with D possibly being TRBD1 (6 bases). The CDR3 totals 14 residues. Germline V CDR1 and CDR2: SGHKS, YYEKEE (reference sequence). Trimming took 4 bases from V and 4 from J, leaving 14 bases between them. CDR3 DNA: TGTGCCAGCAGCGGGGGGGCCAGAGGCACTGAAGCTTTCTTT. It codes for CASSGGARGTEAFF.

This chain uses TRBV5-4 with TRBJ1-2; D might be TRBD1 (5 bases). Germline assignment: CDR1 SGHNT and CDR2 YYREEE (reference sequence). The CDR3 is 11 amino acids. The ends were cut back, 3 bases at V and 7 bases at J, with 7 bases in the middle. The CDR3 coding sequence is TGTGCCAGCAGCTCCGGGGGTGGCTACACCTTC. This sequence encodes CASSSGGGYTF. The variable domain in full, completed from reference TRBV5-4 and TRBJ1-2, reads ETGVTQSPTHLIKTRGQQVTLRCSSQSGHNTVSWYQQALGQGPQFIFQYYREEENGRGNFPPRFSGLQFPNYSSELNVNALELDDSALYLCASSSGGGYTFGSGTRLTVV.

The chain recombines TRBV7-3 with TRBJ2-7; D may be TRBD1 (6 bases). The ends were cut back, 2 bases at V and 4 bases at J, with 12 bases in the middle. Germline-derived CDR1 and CDR2 are SGHTA and FQGTGA. The CDR3 is made up of 14 amino acids. For the CDR3, the DNA is TGTGCCAGCAGCTTAGCAGGGGTGGGGTACGAGCAGTACTTC. This encodes CASSLAGVGYEQYF.